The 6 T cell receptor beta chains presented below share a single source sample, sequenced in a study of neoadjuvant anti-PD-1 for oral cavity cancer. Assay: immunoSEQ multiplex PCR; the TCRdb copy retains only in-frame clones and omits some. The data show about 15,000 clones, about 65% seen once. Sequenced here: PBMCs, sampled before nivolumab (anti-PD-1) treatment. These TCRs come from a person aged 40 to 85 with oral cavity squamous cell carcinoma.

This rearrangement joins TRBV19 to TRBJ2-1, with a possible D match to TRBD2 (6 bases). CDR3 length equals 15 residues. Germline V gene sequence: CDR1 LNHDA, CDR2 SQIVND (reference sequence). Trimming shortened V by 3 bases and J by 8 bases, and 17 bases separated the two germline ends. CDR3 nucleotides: TGTGCCAGTAGTATTCCCCATTTCGGGGGAGATGAGCAGTTCTTC. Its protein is CASSIPHFGGDEQFF.

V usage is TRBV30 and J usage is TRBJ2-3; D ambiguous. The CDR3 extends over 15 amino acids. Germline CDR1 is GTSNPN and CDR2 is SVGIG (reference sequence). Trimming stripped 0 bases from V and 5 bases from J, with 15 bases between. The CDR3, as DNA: TGTGCCTGGAGTGTAGTAAAATACTGGGGAGATACGCAGTATTTT. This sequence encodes CAWSVVKYWGDTQYF.

The chain's CDR3 is CASERDSYEQYF. The CDR3 region has the DNA TGTGCCAGCGAAAGGGATTCTTACGAGCAGTACTTC. The chain links TRBV7-9 to TRBJ2-7; D call uncertain. There are 12 residues in the CDR3. The V gene lost 8 bases and the J gene lost 4 bases, with 12 bases spanning the gap. Per the germline V gene, CDR1 is SEHNR and CDR2 is FQNEAQ (reference sequence).

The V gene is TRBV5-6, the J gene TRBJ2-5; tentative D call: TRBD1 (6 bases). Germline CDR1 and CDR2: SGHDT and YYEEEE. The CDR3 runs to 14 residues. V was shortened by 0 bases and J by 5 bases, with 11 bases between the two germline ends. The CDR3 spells CASSLAGTFETQYF. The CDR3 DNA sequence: TGTGCCAGCAGCTTGGCCGGGACATTTGAGACCCAGTACTTC.

The CDR3: CASSEADDRVYGYTF. DNA for the CDR3: TGTGCCAGCAGTGAAGCGGACGACAGGGTTTATGGCTACACCTTC. The rearrangement joins TRBV6-1 to TRBJ1-2; TRBD1 matches 7 bases. This CDR3 contains 15 residues. Germline V CDR1 and CDR2: MNHNS, SASEGT. V was pared by 0 bases and J by 5 bases, with 6 bases of the junction left unmatched.

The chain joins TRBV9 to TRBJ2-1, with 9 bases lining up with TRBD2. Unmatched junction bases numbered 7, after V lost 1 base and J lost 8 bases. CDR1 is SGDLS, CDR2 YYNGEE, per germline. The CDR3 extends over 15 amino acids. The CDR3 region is CASSVIAGGPYEQFF. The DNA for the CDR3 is TGTGCCAGCAGCGTAATCGCGGGAGGGCCGTATGAGCAGTTCTTC. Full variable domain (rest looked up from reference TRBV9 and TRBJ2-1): DSGVTQTPKHLITATGQRVTLRCSPRSGDLSVYWYQQSLDQGLQFLIQYYNGEERAKGNILERFSAQQFPDLHSELNLSSLELGDSALYFCASSVIAGGPYEQFFGPGTRLTVL.